Shown below are 4 T cell receptor beta chains from a single sample sequenced in a study of cytomegalovirus exposure and HLA in healthy donors. PCR involved 60 Vbeta and 13 Jbeta primers. Using immunoSEQ multiplex PCR, the repertoire was profiled, and TCRdb retains in-frame clones only, with some absent. The repertoire holds around 170,000 clones, with 65% to 90% as singletons. The sample consisted of PBMCs. Every receptor here comes from a man in his forties or fifties in good health and CMV-seropositive.

J is TRBJ1-2 and V is TRBV21-1; the table's TRBD1 call for D was not verified on the DNA. TRBV21-1 is a known pseudogene. The CDR3 loop spans 10 amino acids. In nucleotides, the CDR3 is TGTGCCAGCAGCGATCGGACATACACCTTC. Amino acid sequence: CASSDRTYTF.

A note on this clone: One junction end disagrees with the germline gene, perhaps due to a read error. This sequence joins TRBV27 and TRBJ1-1; TRBD1 matches 7 bases. Germline-derived CDR1 and CDR2 are MNHEY and SMNVEV (reference sequence). There are 11 residues in the CDR3. The CDR3 nucleotides read TGTGCCAGCAGCCGACAGGGCCCCCTCATTTTT. Its translation: CASSRQGPLIF.

This clone was observed a handful of times. The V and J genes are TRBV12-5 and TRBJ1-1, with TRBD1 identical over 7 bases. V lost 7 bases to trimming and J lost 0 bases; unmatched junction nucleotides: 5. The CDR3 consists of 14 residues. The germline gives CDR1 LGHNT, CDR2 FRNRAP. Written as DNA, the CDR3 is TGTGCTAGTGTTCGCGGGACAGTGAACACTGAAGCTTTCTTT. Translating gives CASVRGTVNTEAFF.

The chain joins TRBV6-6 to TRBJ2-3, with D maybe TRBD1 (6 bases). Trimming left V 6 bases short and J 8 bases short, with 15 bases between. The V gene's germline CDR1 is MNHNY and CDR2 SVGAGI (reference sequence). The CDR3 extends over 13 amino acids. The CDR3 protein is CASSPQGSGTQYF. CDR3 in DNA: TGTGCCAGCAGCCCCCAGGGGTCGGGTACGCAGTATTTT.